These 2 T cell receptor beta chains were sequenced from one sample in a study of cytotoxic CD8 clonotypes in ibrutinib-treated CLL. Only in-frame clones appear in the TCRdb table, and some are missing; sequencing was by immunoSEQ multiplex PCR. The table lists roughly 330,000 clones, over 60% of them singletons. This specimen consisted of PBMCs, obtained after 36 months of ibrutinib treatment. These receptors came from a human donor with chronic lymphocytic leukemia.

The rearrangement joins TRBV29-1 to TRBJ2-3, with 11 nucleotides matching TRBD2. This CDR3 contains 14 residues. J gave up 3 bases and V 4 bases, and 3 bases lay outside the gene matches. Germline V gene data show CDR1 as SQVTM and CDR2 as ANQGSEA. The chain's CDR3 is CSVALAGGTDTQYF. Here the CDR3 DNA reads TGCAGCGTTGCATTAGCGGGGGGGACAGATACGCAGTATTTT.

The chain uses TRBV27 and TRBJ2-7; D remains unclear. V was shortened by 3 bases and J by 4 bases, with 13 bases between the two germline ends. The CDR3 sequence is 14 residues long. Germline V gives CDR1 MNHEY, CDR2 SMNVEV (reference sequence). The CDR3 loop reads CASSFVGFAYEQYF. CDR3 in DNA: TGTGCCAGCAGTTTCGTAGGGTTCGCATACGAGCAGTACTTC.